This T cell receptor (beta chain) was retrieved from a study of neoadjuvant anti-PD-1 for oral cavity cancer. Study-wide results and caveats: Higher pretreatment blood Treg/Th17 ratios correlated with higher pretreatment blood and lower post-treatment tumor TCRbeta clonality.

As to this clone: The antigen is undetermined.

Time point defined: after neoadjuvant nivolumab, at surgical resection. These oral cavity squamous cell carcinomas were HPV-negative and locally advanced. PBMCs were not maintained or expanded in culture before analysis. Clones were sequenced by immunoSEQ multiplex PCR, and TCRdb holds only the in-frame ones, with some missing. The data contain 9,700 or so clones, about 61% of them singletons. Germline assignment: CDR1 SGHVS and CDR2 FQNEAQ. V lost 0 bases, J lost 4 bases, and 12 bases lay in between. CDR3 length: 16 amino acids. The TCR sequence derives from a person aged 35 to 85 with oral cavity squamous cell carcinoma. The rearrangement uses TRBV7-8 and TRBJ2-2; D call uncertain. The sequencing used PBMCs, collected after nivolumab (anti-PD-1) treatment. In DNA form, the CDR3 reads TGTGCCAGCAGCTTAGCGCTGGGTAGCTTCACCGGGGAGCTGTTTTTT. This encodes CASSLALGSFTGELFF. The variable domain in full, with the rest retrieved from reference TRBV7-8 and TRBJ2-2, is GAGVSQSPRYKVAKRGQDVALRCDPISGHVSLFWYQQALGQGPEFLTYFQNEAQLDKSGLPSDRFFAERPEGSVSTLKIQRTQQEDSAVYLCASSLALGSFTGELFFGEGSRLTVL.